The rows below give T cell receptor beta chains drawn from one sample of a study of blood T cell repertoires in COVID-19. The data were produced by immunoSEQ multiplex PCR, yet TCRdb's version contains in-frame clones alone and is incomplete. Of 130,000 to 150,000 clones listed, 78% are singletons. What was sequenced was peripheral blood. The receptors shown here come from a woman aged 55-69 years with acute or convalescent COVID-19. Each CDR3 is given with its conserved first and last residue. A D gene is named only where the DNA matches it firmly. The size entry is marked missing in some rows and otherwise reads once, few, many or a size class.

clone_size: .; d_call: .; j_call: TRBJ1-2; v_call: TRBV28; cdr3_aa: CASSLGRADYGYTF; cdr3_nt: TGTGCCAGCAGTTTGGGCAGGGCGGACTATGGCTACACCTTC
clone_size: .; d_call: .; j_call: TRBJ1-1; v_call: TRBV7-6; cdr3_aa: CASSLLGREAFF; cdr3_nt: TGTGCCAGCAGCTTACTCGGCAGGGAAGCTTTCTTT
clone_size: few; d_call: TRBD1; j_call: TRBJ2-7; v_call: TRBV19; cdr3_aa: CASSPGQVSYEQYF; cdr3_nt: TGTGCCAGTAGTCCCGGACAGGTTTCCTACGAGCAGTACTTC
clone_size: .; d_call: TRBD2; j_call: TRBJ2-1; v_call: TRBV10-3; cdr3_aa: CAIAYRGGLAGLYNEQFF; cdr3_nt: TGTGCCATCGCTTACCGGGGGGGGCTAGCGGGGTTATACAATGAGCAGTTCTTC
clone_size: .; d_call: TRBD2; j_call: TRBJ2-3; v_call: TRBV2; cdr3_aa: CASSGTSGRGDTQYF; cdr3_nt: TGTGCCAGCAGTGGGACTAGCGGGAGAGGTGATACGCAGTATTTT
clone_size: many; d_call: .; j_call: TRBJ2-7; v_call: TRBV27; cdr3_aa: CASSLGGRTYEQYF; cdr3_nt: TGTGCCAGCAGTTTGGGGGGGCGAACCTACGAGCAGTACTTC
clone_size: .; d_call: .; j_call: TRBJ2-7; v_call: TRBV7-9; cdr3_aa: CASSLNYEQYF; cdr3_nt: TGTGCCAGCAGCCTAAACTACGAGCAGTACTTC
clone_size: few; d_call: TRBD1; j_call: TRBJ1-4; v_call: TRBV2; cdr3_aa: CASSEPDRGRDEKLFF; cdr3_nt: TGTGCCAGCAGTGAACCGGACAGGGGGCGCGATGAAAAACTGTTTTTT
clone_size: .; d_call: .; j_call: TRBJ2-6; v_call: TRBV6-5; cdr3_aa: CASSYGPGANVLTF; cdr3_nt: TGTGCCAGCAGTTACGGCCCTGGGGCCAACGTCCTGACTTTC
clone_size: .; d_call: .; j_call: TRBJ2-3; v_call: TRBV10-3; cdr3_aa: CAISGQPTDTQYF; cdr3_nt: TGTGCCATCAGTGGACAGCCCACAGATACGCAGTATTTT
clone_size: .; d_call: .; j_call: TRBJ2-1; v_call: TRBV28; cdr3_aa: CASSFSAVQGNEQFF; cdr3_nt: TGTGCCAGCAGTTTCAGCGCGGTTCAGGGCAATGAGCAGTTCTTC
clone_size: .; d_call: .; j_call: TRBJ2-1; v_call: TRBV14; cdr3_aa: CASSPERGSGFRNEQFF; cdr3_nt: TGTGCCAGCAGCCCTGAAAGGGGGAGCGGTTTTCGGAATGAGCAGTTCTTC
clone_size: .; d_call: .; j_call: TRBJ1-5; v_call: TRBV27; cdr3_aa: CASSLPGLNQPQHF; cdr3_nt: TGTGCCAGCAGTTTACCGGGGTTAAATCAGCCCCAGCATTTT
clone_size: .; d_call: TRBD2; j_call: TRBJ2-3; v_call: TRBV5-1; cdr3_aa: CASSLVLREATDTQYF; cdr3_nt: TGCGCCAGCAGCTTGGTTTTGCGGGAGGCGACAGATACGCAGTATTTT
clone_size: few; d_call: TRBD2; j_call: TRBJ2-2; v_call: TRBV10-1; cdr3_aa: CASSAGTRNTGELFF; cdr3_nt: TGCGCCAGCAGCGCCGGGACTAGGAACACCGGGGAGCTGTTTTTT
clone_size: .; d_call: .; j_call: TRBJ2-2; v_call: TRBV9; cdr3_aa: CASKLTGTTGELFF; cdr3_nt: TGTGCCAGCAAACTAACGGGAACGACCGGGGAGCTGTTTTTT
clone_size: .; d_call: .; j_call: TRBJ1-1; v_call: TRBV27; cdr3_aa: CASGSGVSLFEAFF; cdr3_nt: TGTGCCAGCGGGTCGGGGGTGAGCCTCTTTGAAGCTTTCTTT
clone_size: .; d_call: .; j_call: TRBJ1-6; v_call: TRBV3-1/TRBV3-2; cdr3_aa: CASSQLKEAYHNSPLHF; cdr3_nt: TGTGCCAGCAGCCAATTGAAAGAGGCGTACCATAATTCACCCCTCCACTTT
clone_size: .; d_call: .; j_call: TRBJ1-1; v_call: TRBV28; cdr3_aa: CASKQPSRTEAFF; cdr3_nt: TGTGCCAGCAAACAACCGTCGCGGACTGAAGCTTTCTTT
clone_size: once; d_call: .; j_call: TRBJ1-1; v_call: TRBV18; cdr3_aa: CASSPQRSLNTEAFF; cdr3_nt: TGTGCCAGCTCACCACAGCGATCACTGAACACTGAAGCTTTCTTT
clone_size: .; d_call: TRBD1; j_call: TRBJ2-2; v_call: TRBV3-1/TRBV3-2; cdr3_aa: CASSQDLRLRTGNTGELFF; cdr3_nt: TGTGCCAGCAGCCAAGATCTTAGGCTTCGGACAGGAAACACCGGGGAGCTGTTTTTT
clone_size: .; d_call: TRBD2; j_call: TRBJ2-3; v_call: TRBV7-8; cdr3_aa: CASSLGTSGRTDTQYF; cdr3_nt: TGTGCCAGCAGCCTCGGGACTAGCGGGAGGACAGATACGCAGTATTTT
clone_size: .; d_call: TRBD2; j_call: TRBJ2-5; v_call: TRBV5-1; cdr3_aa: CASSLSSGRGETQYF; cdr3_nt: TGCGCCAGCAGCTTGAGTAGCGGGAGAGGAGAGACCCAGTACTTC
clone_size: few; d_call: .; j_call: TRBJ1-3; v_call: TRBV7-6; cdr3_aa: CASSGSSGNTIYF; cdr3_nt: TGTGCCAGCTCGGGAAGCTCTGGAAACACCATATATTTT
clone_size: .; d_call: .; j_call: TRBJ2-7; v_call: TRBV4-1; cdr3_aa: CASSQERLPRYGYEQYF; cdr3_nt: TGCGCCAGCAGCCAAGAGCGACTCCCCCGGTATGGCTACGAGCAGTACTTC
clone_size: .; d_call: .; j_call: TRBJ1-2; v_call: TRBV10-3; cdr3_aa: CAISTDSNYGYTF; cdr3_nt: TGTGCCATCAGTACGGACAGTAACTATGGCTACACCTTC
clone_size: .; d_call: .; j_call: TRBJ2-5; v_call: TRBV4-1; cdr3_aa: CASSFGLLKETQYF; cdr3_nt: TGCGCCAGCAGCTTTGGACTGCTTAAAGAGACCCAGTACTTC
clone_size: .; d_call: .; j_call: TRBJ2-1; v_call: TRBV5-1; cdr3_aa: CASSSSIIPSGDSYNEQFF; cdr3_nt: TGCGCCAGCAGCTCGAGTATAATACCCTCAGGGGACTCCTACAATGAGCAGTTCTTC
clone_size: .; d_call: TRBD2; j_call: TRBJ2-7; v_call: TRBV7-8; cdr3_aa: CASRGTRGVYEQYF; cdr3_nt: TGTGCCAGCAGGGGGACTAGGGGGGTCTACGAGCAGTACTTC
clone_size: few; d_call: TRBD1; j_call: TRBJ2-7; v_call: TRBV27; cdr3_aa: CASSLQGASYSTEQYF; cdr3_nt: TGTGCCAGCAGTCTACAGGGGGCGTCTTATTCCACGGAGCAGTACTTC
clone_size: .; d_call: TRBD2; j_call: TRBJ2-3; v_call: TRBV4-1; cdr3_aa: CASSQGTSGSWTDTQYF; cdr3_nt: TGCGCCAGCAGCCAAGGTACTAGCGGGAGTTGGACAGATACGCAGTATTTT
clone_size: .; d_call: TRBD1; j_call: TRBJ2-7; v_call: TRBV3-1/TRBV3-2; cdr3_aa: CASSWGTGPSYEQYF; cdr3_nt: TGTGCCAGCAGCTGGGGGACAGGTCCCTCCTACGAGCAGTACTTC
clone_size: .; d_call: .; j_call: TRBJ2-4; v_call: TRBV11-2; cdr3_aa: CASSLEGAQKNIQYF; cdr3_nt: TGTGCCAGCAGCTTAGAGGGGGCGCAGAAAAACATTCAGTACTTC
clone_size: .; d_call: TRBD2; j_call: TRBJ2-1; v_call: TRBV6-6; cdr3_aa: CASSYVSGVYNEQFF; cdr3_nt: TGTGCCAGCAGTTATGTTAGCGGGGTTTACAATGAGCAGTTCTTC
clone_size: .; d_call: TRBD1; j_call: TRBJ1-1; v_call: TRBV7-9; cdr3_aa: CASSPPRQGRTEAFF; cdr3_nt: TGTGCCAGCAGCCCGCCCCGACAGGGTAGGACTGAAGCTTTCTTT
clone_size: .; d_call: .; j_call: TRBJ1-1; v_call: TRBV7-9; cdr3_aa: CASSPYPLLRDAAFF; cdr3_nt: TGTGCCAGCAGCCCTTACCCTTTACTTCGGGATGCCGCTTTCTTT
clone_size: .; d_call: TRBD1; j_call: TRBJ1-5; v_call: TRBV28; cdr3_aa: CASSLSGTGNQPQHF; cdr3_nt: TGTGCCAGCAGTTTATCCGGGACAGGGAATCAGCCCCAGCATTTT
clone_size: .; d_call: TRBD1; j_call: TRBJ1-1; v_call: TRBV4-1; cdr3_aa: CASSQVGTGLPEAFF; cdr3_nt: TGCGCCAGCAGCCAAGTTGGGACAGGGTTGCCTGAAGCTTTCTTT
clone_size: .; d_call: .; j_call: TRBJ2-7; v_call: TRBV3-1/TRBV3-2; cdr3_aa: CASSHGASEQYF; cdr3_nt: TGTGCCAGCAGCCATGGAGCGTCCGAGCAGTACTTC
clone_size: once; d_call: .; j_call: TRBJ1-1; v_call: TRBV7-9; cdr3_aa: CASSSTGLNTEAFF; cdr3_nt: TGTGCCAGCAGCTCTACAGGCTTGAACACTGAAGCTTTCTTT
clone_size: .; d_call: .; j_call: TRBJ2-7; v_call: TRBV5-1; cdr3_aa: CASSLGRQGSGEWRTYEQYF; cdr3_nt: TGCGCCAGCAGCTTGGGCCGACAGGGCTCGGGGGAATGGCGGACTTACGAGCAGTACTTC
clone_size: .; d_call: TRBD1; j_call: TRBJ2-1; v_call: TRBV5-1; cdr3_aa: CASSLPYGGTGVNSSYNEQFF; cdr3_nt: TGCGCCAGCAGCTTGCCCTATGGCGGGACAGGGGTAAATAGCTCCTACAATGAGCAGTTCTTC
clone_size: .; d_call: TRBD2; j_call: TRBJ2-1; v_call: TRBV5-5; cdr3_aa: CASSPPRLAGGAEQFF; cdr3_nt: TGTGCCAGCAGCCCACCTAGACTAGCGGGAGGAGCTGAGCAGTTCTTC
clone_size: .; d_call: .; j_call: TRBJ1-1; v_call: TRBV5-1; cdr3_aa: CASSQRHGGKNTEAFF; cdr3_nt: TGCGCCAGCAGCCAGCGACACGGGGGTAAGAACACTGAAGCTTTCTTT
clone_size: .; d_call: TRBD2; j_call: TRBJ2-7; v_call: TRBV5-6; cdr3_aa: CASSFGLAGGVQYF; cdr3_nt: TGTGCCAGCAGCTTTGGGCTAGCGGGAGGGGTGCAGTACTTC
clone_size: .; d_call: TRBD1; j_call: TRBJ2-2; v_call: TRBV6-5; cdr3_aa: CASRRQGAIGELFF; cdr3_nt: TGTGCCAGCAGAAGACAGGGGGCAATCGGGGAGCTGTTTTTT
clone_size: .; d_call: .; j_call: TRBJ1-2; v_call: TRBV13; cdr3_aa: CASSLAGESGYTF; cdr3_nt: TGTGCCAGCAGCCTAGCCGGGGAGAGTGGCTACACCTTC
clone_size: once; d_call: TRBD2; j_call: TRBJ2-2; v_call: TRBV9; cdr3_aa: CASSVGGRALSGELFF; cdr3_nt: TGTGCCAGCAGCGTAGGGGGGAGGGCCCTCTCCGGGGAGCTGTTTTTT
clone_size: .; d_call: TRBD2; j_call: TRBJ2-1; v_call: TRBV7-3; cdr3_aa: CASSLGPAGSWEQFF; cdr3_nt: TGTGCCAGCAGTCTCGGACCAGCGGGATCGTGGGAGCAGTTCTTC
clone_size: .; d_call: TRBD1; j_call: TRBJ1-2; v_call: TRBV18; cdr3_aa: CASSPSQTGFYGYTF; cdr3_nt: TGTGCCAGCTCACCGAGCCAGACAGGGTTCTATGGCTACACCTTC
clone_size: .; d_call: TRBD1; j_call: TRBJ1-5; v_call: TRBV28; cdr3_aa: CASRGGDRANQPQHF; cdr3_nt: TGTGCCAGCAGAGGGGGGGACAGGGCTAATCAGCCCCAGCATTTT
clone_size: .; d_call: TRBD2; j_call: TRBJ2-1; v_call: TRBV6-5; cdr3_aa: CASSFPGLAAYNEQFF; cdr3_nt: TGTGCCAGCAGTTTTCCGGGACTAGCGGCCTACAATGAGCAGTTCTTC
clone_size: few; d_call: TRBD2; j_call: TRBJ2-1; v_call: TRBV5-1; cdr3_aa: CASSLTGTSGNEQFF; cdr3_nt: TGCGCCAGCAGCTTAACCGGGACTAGCGGCAATGAGCAGTTCTTC
clone_size: .; d_call: TRBD1; j_call: TRBJ1-2; v_call: TRBV29-1; cdr3_aa: CSVDRDRGPFGDGYTF; cdr3_nt: TGCAGCGTTGATAGGGACAGGGGGCCGTTCGGTGATGGCTACACCTTC